A single sample gave rise to the 6 T cell receptor beta chains below, sequenced in a study of blood T cell repertoires in COVID-19. Profiled with immunoSEQ multiplex PCR; TCRdb holds only in-frame clones, not every one. The table includes about 250,000 clones, 70% to 90% detected once. The sequencing sample was made of peripheral blood. The receptors originated from a man aged 18 to 30 with active or convalescent COVID-19.

This chain links TRBV18 with TRBJ2-7, with D tentatively TRBD1 (7 bases). CDR3 length: 14 amino acids. V was trimmed by 3 bases and J by 1 base, leaving 10 bases between them. Per germline, CDR1 KGHSH and CDR2 LQKENI. CDR3 amino acids: CASSPPGGSYEQYF. The CDR3 DNA sequence: TGTGCCAGCTCACCCCCAGGGGGGTCCTACGAGCAGTACTTC.

The rearrangement uses TRBV18 and TRBJ2-3; 10 bases map to TRBD2. Germline V lookup: CDR1 KGHSH, CDR2 LQKENI. The CDR3 consists of 17 residues. The J segment lost 0 bases and the V segment lost 2 bases, leaving 5 bases of the junction unmatched. CDR3 sequence: CASSPWTSGASTDTQYF. The DNA for the CDR3 is TGTGCCAGCTCACCATGGACTAGCGGTGCTAGCACAGATACGCAGTATTTT.

The chain links TRBV29-1 to TRBJ1-2; tentative D call: TRBD1 (5 bases). The CDR3 spans 14 residues. V was trimmed by 0 bases and J by 8 bases, leaving 16 bases between them. CDR1 is SQVTM, CDR2 ANQGSEA, per germline. The CDR3 DNA sequence: TGCAGCGTTGAAGATCGACAGTTCTTTGGGGGCTACACCTTC. Residues: CSVEDRQFFGGYTF.

This chain links TRBV13 with TRBJ2-7, with D unresolved. Trimming left V 0 bases short and J 6 bases short, with 9 bases between. In germline, CDR1 is PRHDT, CDR2 FYEKMQ (reference sequence). This CDR3 comprises 13 residues. CDR3 residues: CASSLGRSGEQYF. The CDR3 DNA reads as TGTGCCAGCAGCTTAGGGAGGTCGGGCGAGCAGTACTTC.

J is TRBJ2-1 and V is TRBV19; TRBD1 is a possible D gene (5 bases). V was cut by 5 bases and J by 5 bases, with 13 bases left in between. Germline V CDR1 and CDR2: LNHDA, SQIVND (reference sequence). There are 14 residues in the CDR3. The CDR3 protein is CASSPQGPNNEQFF. In nucleotides, the CDR3 is TGTGCCAGTAGTCCCCAGGGCCCCAACAATGAGCAGTTCTTC.

This clone turned up a few times. This chain connects TRBV19 to TRBJ1-4; no clear D gene. Germline lookup yields CDR1 LNHDA and CDR2 SQIVND (reference sequence). The CDR3 is made up of 14 amino acids. V was trimmed by 3 bases and J by 8 bases, leaving 13 bases between them. The CDR3 nucleotides read TGTGCCAGTAGTATGACCGTAACGAGGGAAAAACTGTTTTTT. Its protein is CASSMTVTREKLFF.